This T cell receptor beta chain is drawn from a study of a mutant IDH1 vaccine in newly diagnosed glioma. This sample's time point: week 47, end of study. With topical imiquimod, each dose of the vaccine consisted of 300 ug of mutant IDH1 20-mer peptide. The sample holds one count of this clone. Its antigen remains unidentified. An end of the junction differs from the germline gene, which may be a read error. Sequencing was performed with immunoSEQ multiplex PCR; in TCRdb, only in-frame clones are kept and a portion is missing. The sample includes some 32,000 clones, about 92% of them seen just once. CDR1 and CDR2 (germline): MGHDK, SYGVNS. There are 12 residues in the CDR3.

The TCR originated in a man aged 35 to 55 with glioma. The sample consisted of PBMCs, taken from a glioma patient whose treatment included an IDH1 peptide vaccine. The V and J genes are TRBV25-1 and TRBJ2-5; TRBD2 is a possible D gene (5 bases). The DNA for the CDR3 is TGTGCCAGCAGTGAACGGTCTCTACCGGAGGACTTC. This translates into CASSERSLPEDF.